Shown below are 28 T cell receptor beta chains from a single sample sequenced in a study of cytomegalovirus exposure and HLA in healthy donors. Vbeta (60) and Jbeta (13) primers were used in the PCR. Clones were sequenced by immunoSEQ multiplex PCR, and TCRdb holds only the in-frame ones, with some missing. The sample holds fewer than 150,000 clones; over 65% are singletons and the top ten take 5.4%. Sequences were obtained from PBMCs. Every receptor here comes from a woman in her 30s in good health and CMV-seropositive.

V is TRBV11-2 and J is TRBJ1-6; 7 bases line up with TRBD1. This CDR3 comprises 14 residues. Trimming cost V 7 bases and J 1 base; bases outside gene matches: 1. From germline, CDR1 is SGHAT and CDR2 FQNNGV. CDR3 DNA sequence: TGTGCCAGCACCAGGGGGTCCTATAATTCACCCCTCCACTTT. This encodes CASTRGSYNSPLHF.

The chain has TRBV6-1 and TRBJ1-1; tentatively, D is TRBD1 (6 bases). The CDR3 spans 14 residues. V lost 1 base and J lost 5, with 11 bases in between. The germline CDR1 and CDR2 sequences are MNHNS and SASEGT. The CDR3 nucleotides are TGTGCCAGCAGTGAAGGGGCAGGGGAAACTGAAGCTTTCTTT. Translating it yields CASSEGAGETEAFF.

The chain employs TRBV18 and TRBJ1-2, with 9 positions matching TRBD1. Germline V gene sequence: CDR1 KGHSH, CDR2 LQKENI. This CDR3 is built from 13 residues. V gave up 3 bases and J gave up 11 bases; unmatched junction bases: 7. The CDR3 here is CASSPGQGKFYTF. The CDR3 DNA is TGTGCCAGCTCACCGGGACAGGGAAAATTTTACACCTTC.

A word on this clone: Other DNA sequences from this sample encode an identical CDR3 as well. This chain links TRBV19 with TRBJ1-1, with a weak D call TRBD1 (6 bases). The CDR3 sequence is 15 residues long. Germline assignment: CDR1 LNHDA and CDR2 SQIVND (reference sequence). Trimming left V 7 bases short and J 0 bases short, with 15 bases between. The CDR3 nucleotides are TGTGCCAGTACCACCGTCGGGGACATGAACACTGAAGCTTTCTTT. Its translation is CASTTVGDMNTEAFF. Combining the CDR3 with reference TRBV19 and TRBJ1-1 gives the whole variable domain DGGITQSPKYLFRKEGQNVTLSCEQNLNHDAMYWYRQDPGQGLRLIYYSQIVNDFQKGDIAEGYSVSREKKESFPLTVTSAQKNPTAFYLCASTTVGDMNTEAFFGQGTRLTVV.

The chain couples TRBV4-1 to TRBJ1-5, with TRBD1 matching over 7 bases. Germline-derived CDR1 and CDR2 are MGHRA and YSYEKL. This CDR3 comprises 17 residues. Trimming at V came to 0 bases and at J to 6 bases, leaving 11 bases not matched to a gene. This CDR3 is CASSQDAGQGGGQPQHF. As DNA, the CDR3 is TGCGCCAGCAGCCAAGATGCCGGCCAAGGGGGCGGTCAGCCCCAGCATTTT.

This clone was observed a single time. The chain links TRBV7-3 to TRBJ2-1; 11 bases align to TRBD2. V lost 2 bases and J lost 5; bases outside the gene matches: 5. CDR1 and CDR2 from the germline V gene are SGHTA and FQGTGA. This CDR3 spans 16 amino acids. This CDR3 is CASSLASGRYDNEQFF. CDR3 bases: TGTGCCAGCAGCTTAGCTAGCGGGAGGTATGACAATGAGCAGTTCTTC.

The J gene is TRBJ1-1, the V gene TRBV6-5; D is uncertain. Trimming shortened V by 6 bases and J by 5 bases, and 10 bases separated the two germline ends. This CDR3 region has 12 residues. Germline lookup yields CDR1 MNHEY and CDR2 SVGAGI. In DNA, the CDR3 is TGTGCCAGCAGCCACGGGGAGACTGAAGCTTTCTTT. Translating gives CASSHGETEAFF.

The chain has TRBV6-5 and TRBJ2-5; D unclear. CDR1 and CDR2 from the germline V gene are MNHEY and SVGAGI. The CDR3 spans 14 residues. Trimming pared 8 bases from V and 11 bases from J, leaving 24 bases between. The CDR3 coding sequence is TGTGCCAGCGGCAACCCTCTGACTCCCTTGGAGCAGTACTTC. Translating gives CASGNPLTPLEQYF.

The J gene is TRBJ1-1, the V gene TRBV10-3; D is undetermined. V was clipped by 6 bases and J by 4 bases, with 12 bases between them. The germline CDR1 and CDR2 sequences are ENHRY and SYGVKD. This CDR3 region has 13 residues. The CDR3 spells CAIRKETATEAFF. For the CDR3, the DNA is TGTGCCATCAGGAAGGAGACTGCCACTGAAGCTTTCTTT.

V is TRBV10-3 and J is TRBJ1-2, with D perhaps TRBD1 (6 bases). Trimming shortened V by 6 bases and J by 3 bases, and 8 bases separated the two germline ends. CDR1 is ENHRY, CDR2 SYGVKD, per germline. The CDR3 covers 12 residues. The CDR3 bases are TGTGCCATCAGGAGACAGGACTATGGCTACACCTTC. Translation gives CAIRRQDYGYTF.

CDR3 loop: CASSQTSAQETQYF. DNA for the CDR3: TGTGCCAGTAGTCAGACTAGCGCACAAGAGACCCAGTACTTC. This chain uses TRBV19 with TRBJ2-5; 8 bases map to TRBD2. With V trimmed by 5 bases and J by 2 bases, 4 bases remained unmatched. The CDR3 contains 14 residues. Germline assignment: CDR1 LNHDA and CDR2 SQIVND (reference sequence).

This chain links TRBV19 with TRBJ2-7, with TRBD2 as a possible D gene (6 bases). CDR1 and CDR2 (germline): LNHDA, SQIVND (reference sequence). Trimming pared 5 bases from V and 0 bases from J, leaving 14 bases between. The CDR3 has 15 amino acids. CDR3 region: CASSVGGASSYEQYF. DNA for the CDR3: TGTGCCAGTAGTGTTGGCGGGGCAAGCTCCTACGAGCAGTACTTC.

The rearrangement links TRBV6-1 to TRBJ1-1; D is unresolved. CDR1 is MNHNS and CDR2 is SASEGT in the germline V gene. This CDR3 has 12 amino acids. V was pared by 8 bases and J by 1 base, with 8 bases between. The CDR3 region is CASQVGNTEAFF. The CDR3 region has the DNA TGTGCCAGCCAAGTCGGGAACACTGAAGCTTTCTTT.

The rearrangement joins TRBV4-1 to TRBJ1-5; D remains ambiguous. This CDR3 spans 15 amino acids. Trimming removed 0 bases at V and 6 bases at J, with 12 bases between. In germline, CDR1 is MGHRA, CDR2 YSYEKL. As DNA, the CDR3 is TGCGCCAGCAGCCAAGATCAAACAGCTCTTCAGCCCCAGCATTTT. Translating gives CASSQDQTALQPQHF.

Concerning this clone itself: Other DNA sequences in the sample encode the same CDR3. This chain uses TRBV7-3 with TRBJ2-1, with a possible D match to TRBD2 (5 bases). Deletions cut 4 bases from V and 9 bases from J, with 16 bases between. There are 14 residues in the CDR3. The germline V gene encodes CDR1 SGHTA and CDR2 FQGTGA. As DNA, the CDR3 is TGTGCCAGCAGCTCTCTGACGGGGAGCGGTGAGCAGTTCTTC. Translating gives CASSSLTGSGEQFF.

V is TRBV5-4 and J is TRBJ1-2; weak D call: TRBD1 (5 bases). The CDR3 is 16 amino acids. V lost 6 bases, J lost 3 bases, and 21 bases lay in between. The germline CDR1 and CDR2 sequences are SGHNT and YYREEE (reference sequence). DNA for the CDR3: TGTGCCAGCACCATCCCGGGGGTAACAGCGTACTATGGCTACACCTTC. It translates to CASTIPGVTAYYGYTF.

The rearrangement uses TRBV5-1 and TRBJ2-1; 11 bases line up with TRBD2. The CDR3 totals 15 residues. Germline CDR1 and CDR2: SGHRS and YFSETQ. With V trimmed by 2 bases and J by 6 bases, 4 bases remained unmatched. Here the CDR3 reads CASSFSGRAFNEQFF. As DNA, the CDR3 is TGCGCCAGCAGCTTTAGCGGGAGGGCCTTCAATGAGCAGTTCTTC.

This clone has a single count. This chain links TRBV11-3 with TRBJ2-7; 9 bases agree with TRBD1. Germline values: CDR1 SGHNT, CDR2 YENEEA. The CDR3 spans 14 residues. With 4 bases clipped from V and 4 bases from J, the junction kept 5 bases outside the gene matches. The CDR3 DNA reads as TGTGCCAGCAGCTACCGGGACAGGGTGTACGAGCAGTACTTC. Translating gives CASSYRDRVYEQYF.

The V and J genes are TRBV4-2 and TRBJ2-5, with 14 nucleotides matching TRBD2. The CDR3 runs to 19 residues. From germline, CDR1 is LGHNA and CDR2 YNFKEQ. J gave up 1 base and V 2 bases, and 9 bases lay outside the gene matches. Here the CDR3 reads CASSQTGLAGGVAQETQYF. The CDR3 DNA is TGTGCCAGCAGCCAAACAGGACTAGCGGGGGGTGTGGCCCAAGAGACCCAGTACTTC.

This clone was seen a few times. The rearrangement uses TRBV11-3 and TRBJ1-1, with D uncertain. The CDR3 spans 14 residues. The germline gives CDR1 SGHNT, CDR2 YENEEA. V lost 1 base and J 5 bases, leaving 11 bases between the germline ends. The CDR3 DNA follows: TGTGCCAGCAGCTTAGTTGCAGGTGGGACTGAAGCTTTCTTT. Translating it yields CASSLVAGGTEAFF.

This clone was seen just once. The chain recombines TRBV7-3 with TRBJ2-6; unclear D gene. This CDR3 spans 17 amino acids. V gave up 5 bases and J gave up 1 base, with 15 bases separating them. In germline, CDR1 is SGHTA, CDR2 FQGTGA. The CDR3 region is CASSPFIVQSGANVLTF. CDR3 sequence (DNA): TGTGCCAGCAGCCCGTTCATCGTTCAGTCTGGGGCCAACGTCCTGACTTTC.

This sequence joins TRBV27 and TRBJ1-1; TRBD1 might be the D (5 bases). Germline values: CDR1 MNHEY, CDR2 SMNVEV (reference sequence). Trimming cost V 6 bases and J 5 bases, with 7 bases left between them. This CDR3 contains 11 residues. The CDR3 sequence is CASSGGTEAFF. The DNA for the CDR3 is TGTGCCAGCAGCGGGGGTACTGAAGCTTTCTTT.

V usage is TRBV18 and J usage is TRBJ1-2, with 7 nucleotides matching TRBD1. This CDR3 region has 15 residues. V lost 3 bases and J lost 7; bases outside the gene matches: 11. CDR1 and CDR2 (germline): KGHSH, LQKENI. The CDR3 is CASSPDRQGSGGYTF. For the CDR3, the DNA is TGTGCCAGCTCACCCGATCGACAGGGAAGTGGTGGCTACACCTTC. Drawing the rest from reference TRBV18 and TRBJ1-2, the complete variable domain is NAGVMQNPRHLVRRRGQEARLRCSPMKGHSHVYWYRQLPEEGLKFMVYLQKENIIDESGMPKERFSAEFPKEGPSILRIQQVVRGDSAAYFCASSPDRQGSGGYTFGSGTRLTVV.

The V call is TRBV27, the J call TRBJ2-1, with 13 positions matching TRBD2. Trimming took 4 bases from V and 4 from J; bases not matched to a gene: 4. CDR3 size: 16 residues. Germline V CDR1 and CDR2: MNHEY, SMNVEV (reference sequence). The CDR3 nucleotides read TGTGCCAGCAGTTCCGGACTAGCGGGAGCGTACAATGAGCAGTTCTTC. It translates to CASSSGLAGAYNEQFF.

Concerning this clone itself: Other nucleotide sequences in the sample specify the same CDR3. V is TRBV19 and J is TRBJ2-1; D is unclear. Trimming shortened V by 3 bases and J by 0 bases, and 9 bases separated the two germline ends. The germline CDR1 and CDR2 sequences are LNHDA and SQIVND (reference sequence). The CDR3 spans 15 residues. This CDR3 reads CASSMGQSSYNEQFF. CDR3 DNA sequence: TGTGCCAGTAGTATGGGCCAGAGCTCCTACAATGAGCAGTTCTTC.

The chain is built from TRBV5-1 and TRBJ2-7; 12 bases map to TRBD2. CDR1 is SGHRS, CDR2 YFSETQ, per germline. The CDR3 length is 15 residues. J lost 9 bases, V lost 3 bases, and 10 bases had no gene match. This CDR3 reads CASSSEGLAGGPQYF. The DNA of the CDR3 is TGCGCCAGCAGCTCCGAAGGCCTAGCGGGAGGGCCGCAGTACTTC.

This clone showed up just a few times. The chain has TRBV6-5 and TRBJ1-1; tentative D call: TRBD1 (6 bases). V dropped 5 bases and J dropped 6 bases, with 10 bases sitting between them. The CDR3 is 12 residues long. Germline V gene sequence: CDR1 MNHEY, CDR2 SVGAGI. The CDR3 nucleotides read TGTGCCAGCAGTCTAAACAGGGCTGAAGCTTTCTTT. This encodes CASSLNRAEAFF.

The chain carries TRBV6-5 and TRBJ1-4; 7 nucleotides match TRBD1. The V segment lost 4 bases and the J segment 0 bases; nucleotides outside the gene matches: 5. The germline CDR1 and CDR2 sequences are MNHEY and SVGAGI. The CDR3 consists of 16 residues. This chain's CDR3 is CASSSDRVTTNEKLFF. In DNA, the CDR3 is TGTGCCAGCAGTTCCGACAGGGTTACAACTAATGAAAAACTGTTTTTT.